Following are 6 T cell receptor beta chains from one sample sequenced in a study of T-cell reconstitution after alpha-beta-depleted transplantation in children. The authors prepared the TCRbeta library with unique molecular identifiers. TCRdb called the PCR reads again in MiXCR, with one record for every CDR3 protein. The sample carries about 900,000 distinct CDR3 sequences, about 29% recorded once. Sequenced material: PBMCs, mostly from graft donor cells, taken 360 days after TCRalphabeta/CD19-depleted stem cell transplant. The receptor set was obtained from a boy younger than two who had a stem cell transplant for SCID, so the T cells may come from the graft donor.

The V and J genes are TRBV7-8 and TRBJ2-7; 7 bases fit TRBD2. Per germline, CDR1 SGHVS and CDR2 FQNEAQ. V trimming: 2 bases; J trimming: 3 bases; junction bases outside the gene matches: 7. This CDR3 contains 15 residues. The CDR3 sequence is CASSLLPSGIYEQYF. The CDR3 DNA is TGTGCCAGCAGCTTACTCCCTAGCGGAATCTACGAGCAGTACTTC.

The chain joins TRBV5-8 to TRBJ2-2, with 7 positions matching TRBD1. Germline trimming cut 2 bases from V and 1 base from J; bases unmatched to any gene: 8. CDR3 length: 17 amino acids. Germline V CDR1 and CDR2: SGHTS, YDEGEE. The CDR3 DNA is TGTGCCAGCAGCTTTCCCTTGACAGGGAGGAACACCGGGGAGCTGTTTTTT. Protein: CASSFPLTGRNTGELFF.

This chain uses TRBV5-1 with TRBJ2-1, with 8 bases identical to TRBD2. Germline CDR1 is SGHRS and CDR2 is YFSETQ. The V and J ends lost 3 bases and 6 bases, in that order; junction bases with no gene match: 2. The CDR3 is 13 amino acids. CDR3 sequence (DNA): TGCGCCAGCAGCTGGACTAGCTCCAATGAGCAGTTCTTC. As protein: CASSWTSSNEQFF.

The chain has TRBV24-1 and TRBJ2-3, with TRBD2 matching 9 bases. Trimming removed 7 bases from V and 4 bases from J; junction bases left unmatched: 5. The CDR3 consists of 14 residues. Germline lookup yields CDR1 KGHDR and CDR2 SFDVKD. The CDR3 region is CATRAGGSPDTQYF. CDR3 nucleotides: TGTGCCACCAGAGCGGGGGGATCCCCAGATACGCAGTATTTT.

V is TRBV7-9 and J is TRBJ2-3; 7 positions match TRBD1. CDR3 size: 15 residues. The ends lost 5 bases at V and 2 bases at J; junction bases unmatched: 7. Germline V CDR1 and CDR2: SEHNR, FQNEAQ (reference sequence). CDR3 loop: CASSPTGSNTDTQYF. The CDR3 DNA reads TGTGCCAGCAGCCCGACAGGGTCAAACACAGATACGCAGTATTTT.

This clonotype appeared a few times. The chain has TRBV15 and TRBJ2-2; 8 bases fit TRBD2. V dropped 3 bases and J dropped 6; count of bases not matched to a gene: 3. CDR3 size: 14 residues. Germline V gene data show CDR1 as LNHNV and CDR2 as YYDKDF (reference sequence). This CDR3 reads CATSRGLVPGELFF. CDR3 nucleotide sequence: TGTGCCACCAGCAGGGGACTAGTCCCCGGGGAGCTGTTTTTT. Full variable domain (outside the CDR3, taken from reference TRBV15 and TRBJ2-2): DAMVIQNPRYQVTQFGKPVTLSCSQTLNHNVMYWYQQKSSQAPKLLFHYYDKDFNNEADTPDNFQSRRPNTSFCFLDIRSPGLGDTAMYLCATSRGLVPGELFFGEGSRLTVL.